This TCR beta chain was documented in a study of vaccination and CD4 T cells after COVID-19. Turning to the study itself: Overlapping SARS-CoV-2, HCoV-NL63, HCoV-OC43 and HCoV-229E spike peptides stimulated the cells. Researchers treated control cultures with a CEFX pool, an HIV-1 Nef pool, or no peptide.

This clonotype was detected only a few times. Its matching antigen is unknown. The Oncomine TCR Beta short-read assay was applied to DNA of cultured CD4+ T cells. Genomic DNA was extracted from cultured CD4+ T cells. One entry per CDR3 protein, called by TCRdb with MiXCR from the PCR reads. The sample includes roughly 9,000 distinct CDR3 sequences, roughly 24% seen only once; the top ten take roughly an eighth. Treatment given: roughly 11-day PBMC culture with coronavirus spike peptide pools or control peptides (ViraFEST assay). Trimming stripped 1 base from V and 5 bases from J, with 17 bases between. The CDR3 contains 16 residues. The germline gives CDR1 MNHNS, CDR2 SASEGT.

This TCR derives from a human donor who had recovered from COVID-19. This chain uses TRBV6-1 with TRBJ2-5, with D tentatively TRBD1 (6 bases). This sample comprised CD4+ T cells from blood, cultured in vitro, obtained after SARS-CoV-2 vaccination. DNA of the CDR3: TGTGCCAGCAGTGAAGGATTCCGCGGAAGGGGGGAGACCCAGTACTTC. As protein: CASSEGFRGRGETQYF.